The 24 T cell receptor beta chains presented below share a single source sample, sequenced in a study of T-cell reconstitution after alpha-beta-depleted transplantation in children. TCRbeta library construction was performed incorporating unique molecular identifiers. Using its own MiXCR run on the PCR reads, TCRdb lists one record per CDR3 protein. Among 450,000 to 600,000 distinct CDR3 sequences, 18% were seen once, and the ten largest hold less than 4%. Sequences were derived from PBMCs from the stem cell graft donor, sampled from the stem cell graft. All receptors derive from a human donor who donated a stem cell graft to a child with acute lymphoblastic leukemia.

This clonotype showed up just a few times. This chain connects TRBV7-9 to TRBJ1-6, with 7 bases matching TRBD1. V shed 5 bases, J shed 6 bases, and the junction held 7 bases outside the gene matches. CDR1 SEHNR and CDR2 FQNEAQ come from the germline V gene (reference sequence). The CDR3 spans 15 residues. Here the CDR3 DNA reads TGTGCCAGCAGCATCCGGGACAGACCTAATTCACCCCTCCACTTT. Amino acid sequence: CASSIRDRPNSPLHF. Full variable domain (missing parts from reference TRBV7-9 and TRBJ1-6): DTGVSQNPRHKITKRGQNVTFRCDPISEHNRLYWYRQTLGQGPEFLTYFQNEAQLEKSRLLSDRFSAERPKGSFSTLEIQRTEQGDSAMYLCASSIRDRPNSPLHFGNGTRLTVT.

In this sample, this clonotype turned up many times. This rearrangement joins TRBV5-1 to TRBJ1-1; a weak D match, TRBD1 (6 bases). Germline assignment: CDR1 SGHRS and CDR2 YFSETQ. The CDR3 runs 14 residues. Trimming removed 1 base at V and 3 bases at J, with 10 bases between. CDR3 DNA sequence: TGCGCCAGCAGCTTGCCGGGGGCCTACACTGAAGCTTTCTTT. Translated, it gives CASSLPGAYTEAFF. The full variable domain, completed using reference TRBV5-1 and TRBJ1-1, is KAGVTQTPRYLIKTRGQQVTLSCSPISGHRSVSWYQQTPGQGLQFLFEYFSETQRNKGNFPGRFSGRQFSNSRSEMNVSTLELGDSALYLCASSLPGAYTEAFFGQGTRLTVV.

This clonotype has more than one count but fewer than ten. V and J are TRBV7-9 and TRBJ2-7, with D unresolved. V was pared by 5 bases and J by 4 bases, with 15 bases between. Germline-derived CDR1 and CDR2 are SEHNR and FQNEAQ (reference sequence). The CDR3 loop spans 14 amino acids. The CDR3 nucleotides read TGTGCCAGCAGCGGGGATTTCTTGATTTACGAGCAGTACTTC. It yields the protein CASSGDFLIYEQYF.

The J gene is TRBJ2-7, the V gene TRBV11-2; 8 bases map to TRBD1. Germline CDR1 reads SGHAT; CDR2 reads FQNNGV. The junction had 9 bases not matched to a gene; V was cut back by 5 bases and J by 6 bases. The CDR3 spans 14 residues. Written as DNA, the CDR3 is TGTGCCAGCAGCCATAGGACAGGGATCGGCGAGCAGTACTTC. It yields the protein CASSHRTGIGEQYF.

This sequence joins TRBV5-1 and TRBJ2-7, with D tentatively TRBD1 or TRBD2 (6 bases each). Germline CDR1 is SGHRS and CDR2 is YFSETQ. The CDR3 extends over 17 amino acids. V shed 3 bases and J shed 2 bases, with 21 bases lying between them. The CDR3 sequence is CASSSGGFAGSPYEQYF. The CDR3 DNA is TGCGCCAGCAGCTCCGGGGGCTTCGCCGGGAGTCCCTACGAGCAGTACTTC.

This chain joins TRBV24-1 and TRBJ2-1; D might be TRBD2 (5 bases). The CDR3 runs to 16 residues. Trimming pared 5 bases from V and 0 bases from J, leaving 13 bases between. Germline V gene sequence: CDR1 KGHDR, CDR2 SFDVKD. The CDR3 DNA reads TGTGCCACCAGTGGTGGACTTTTGAGCTCCTACAATGAGCAGTTCTTC. Translation: CATSGGLLSSYNEQFF.

This sequence joins TRBV27 and TRBJ2-5; the D is unclear. The CDR3 has 11 residues. The V end was cut by 5 bases, the J end by 4 bases, with 5 bases between. Germline CDR1 is MNHEY and CDR2 is SMNVEV (reference sequence). The CDR3 spells CASSHSETQYF. The CDR3 bases are TGTGCCAGCAGTCATTCAGAGACCCAGTACTTC.

This clonotype has a handful of counts. The V and J genes are TRBV12-3 or TRBV12-4 and TRBJ1-4, with no clear D. The CDR3 consists of 14 residues. Between the trimmed V and J ends, which lost 6 bases and 8 bases, there was a span of 16 bases. CDR3 region: CASRDDALQEKLFF. The CDR3 DNA follows: TGTGCCAGCAGAGACGACGCCCTGCAAGAAAAACTGTTTTTT.

A few counts support this clonotype. The V gene is TRBV7-6, the J gene TRBJ2-7; D may be TRBD1 or TRBD2 (6 bases each). Germline V CDR1 and CDR2: SGHVS, FNYEAQ. Deletions cut 3 bases from V and 4 bases from J, with 13 bases between. This CDR3 spans 14 amino acids. As DNA, the CDR3 is TGTGCCAGCAGCTTTGGACGGAGGGGGTACGAGCAGTACTTC. It translates to CASSFGRRGYEQYF.

The V call is TRBV12-3 or TRBV12-4, the J call TRBJ2-2; D not resolved. Trimming pared 4 bases from V and 4 bases from J, leaving 10 bases between. The CDR3 extends over 14 amino acids. In DNA form, the CDR3 reads TGTGCCAGCAGTTCCCCGATTGGCACCGGGGAGCTGTTTTTT. Translating it yields CASSSPIGTGELFF.

This clonotype appeared a few times. The rearrangement links TRBV5-6 to TRBJ2-7; TRBD2 matches 10 bases. The CDR3 runs to 17 residues. Looked up from germline, CDR1 is SGHDT and CDR2 is YYEEEE. J gave up 4 bases and V 2 bases, and 12 bases lay outside the gene matches. The CDR3 DNA follows: TGTGCCAGCAGCTTTAGGAGGAGGACTAGCGGTACATACGAGCAGTACTTC. This translates into CASSFRRRTSGTYEQYF.

This clonotype was detected only a few times. The chain employs TRBV5-6 and TRBJ1-5; 9 bases line up with TRBD1. V was pared by 4 bases and J by 3 bases, with 5 bases of the junction left unmatched. The germline V gene encodes CDR1 SGHDT and CDR2 YYEEEE. The CDR3 loop spans 15 amino acids. The CDR3, as DNA: TGTGCCAGCAGCGCCGGGACAGGGCACAATCAGCCCCAGCATTTT. As protein: CASSAGTGHNQPQHF.

The genes are TRBV12-3 or TRBV12-4 and TRBJ1-5; D ambiguous. V dropped 7 bases and J dropped 0 bases, with 10 bases sitting between them. CDR3 length: 14 residues. The CDR3 region has the DNA TGTGCCAGCATTTTCGGACCTAGCAATCAGCCCCAGCATTTT. Its protein product is CASIFGPSNQPQHF.

The chain couples TRBV14 to TRBJ2-2; D is perhaps TRBD1 or TRBD2 (5 bases each). From germline, CDR1 is SGHDN and CDR2 FVKESK. The CDR3 totals 18 residues. Trimming took 0 bases from V and 0 from J, leaving 14 bases between them. As DNA, the CDR3 is TGTGCCAGCAGCCAAGAGGGGGACCCAACTGCGAACACCGGGGAGCTGTTTTTT. Translating it yields CASSQEGDPTANTGELFF.

This clonotype was counted between two and nine times. This rearrangement joins TRBV6-5 to TRBJ1-4; D is unresolved. This CDR3 has 13 residues. CDR1 and CDR2 from the germline V gene are MNHEY and SVGAGI. Trimming took off 7 bases at V and 7 bases at J, with 13 bases between the two ends. The CDR3 DNA sequence: TGTGCCAGCACGATGGAGTACCCTGAAAAACTGTTTTTT. Residues: CASTMEYPEKLFF.

This clonotype was counted only a few times. The rearrangement uses TRBV4-2 and TRBJ2-7; 11 nucleotides line up with TRBD2. The germline V gene encodes CDR1 LGHNA and CDR2 YNFKEQ. The CDR3 has 15 amino acids. The V gene end was trimmed by 0 bases and the J gene end by 5 bases; junction bases not matched to a gene: 3. CDR3 sequence: CASSQDQLAGDEQYF. The CDR3, as DNA: TGTGCCAGCAGCCAAGATCAACTAGCGGGAGACGAGCAGTACTTC.

This sequence joins TRBV7-8 and TRBJ2-1; 14 positions agree with TRBD2. This CDR3 has 20 amino acids. CDR1 and CDR2 from the germline V gene are SGHVS and FQNEAQ. V lost 5 bases, J lost 5 bases, and 17 bases stayed unmatched. CDR3 DNA: TGTGCCAGCAGCCCGCCTCCATTCCGACTAGCGGGAGGGCCGGACAATGAGCAGTTCTTC. This gives the protein CASSPPPFRLAGGPDNEQFF.

J is TRBJ1-5 and V is TRBV19; no definite D call. Trimming took off 0 bases at V and 1 base at J, with 10 bases between the two ends. The CDR3 length is 16 residues. Germline V gives CDR1 LNHDA, CDR2 SQIVND (reference sequence). CDR3 DNA: TGTGCCAGTAGTATAGAGGCAGCTAGAAGCAATCAGCCCCAGCATTTT. It specifies CASSIEAARSNQPQHF.

This clonotype was seen more than once but under ten times. The chain combines TRBV7-3 with TRBJ1-1, with D possibly matching TRBD1 (5 bases). Germline CDR1 is SGHTA and CDR2 is FQGTGA. V dropped 6 bases and J dropped 6 bases, with 14 bases sitting between them. The CDR3 is 13 amino acids. CDR3 sequence reads: CASREQGFAEAFF. The CDR3 DNA reads as TGTGCCAGCAGAGAGCAGGGTTTCGCTGAAGCTTTCTTT.

This clonotype was seen ten or more times. The chain joins TRBV4-2 to TRBJ1-2; no reliable D call. Germline CDR1 LGHNA, CDR2 YNFKEQ. Trimming left V 0 bases short and J 7 bases short, with 9 bases between. The CDR3 consists of 13 residues. The CDR3 DNA reads as TGTGCCAGCAGCCAAGAAGGCGTGGGTGGCTACACCTTC. Encoded protein: CASSQEGVGGYTF.

Remarks on this clonotype: One junction end disagrees with the germline gene, perhaps due to a read error. This rearrangement joins TRBV7-3 to TRBJ2-2; D remains unclear. This CDR3 spans 14 amino acids. Germline-derived CDR1 and CDR2 are SGHTA and FQGTGA. Here the CDR3 reads CASTLAANTGELFF. In DNA, the CDR3 is TGTGCCAGCACCTTAGCAGCGAACACCGGGGAGCTGTTTTTT.

This clonotype was detected many times. The chain has TRBV29-1 and TRBJ1-1; D ambiguous. The V end was cut by 2 bases, the J end by 1 base, with 2 bases between. The germline V gene encodes CDR1 SQVTM and CDR2 ANQGSEA. The CDR3 extends over 11 amino acids. The CDR3 spells CSVERNTEAFF. In DNA form, the CDR3 reads TGCAGCGTTGAACGGAACACTGAAGCTTTCTTT.

This clonotype was picked up a small number of times. The rearrangement links TRBV10-3 to TRBJ1-1; 8 positions agree with TRBD1. The trim removed 1 base at V and 6 bases at J, leaving 4 bases unmatched. Looked up from germline, CDR1 is ENHRY and CDR2 is SYGVKD. This CDR3 is 14 amino acids long. CDR3 coding DNA: TGTGCCATCAGTGAGTGGACAGGGAGCGCTGAAGCTTTCTTT. This codes for CAISEWTGSAEAFF.

The table lists this clonotype with many counts. The chain combines TRBV5-1 with TRBJ2-3; the D is unclear. In germline, CDR1 is SGHRS, CDR2 YFSETQ. CDR3 length equals 14 residues. V was clipped by 2 bases and J by 0 bases, with 7 bases between them. Here the CDR3 reads CASSLDLSTDTQYF. CDR3 DNA sequence: TGCGCCAGCAGCTTAGATCTTAGCACAGATACGCAGTATTTT.